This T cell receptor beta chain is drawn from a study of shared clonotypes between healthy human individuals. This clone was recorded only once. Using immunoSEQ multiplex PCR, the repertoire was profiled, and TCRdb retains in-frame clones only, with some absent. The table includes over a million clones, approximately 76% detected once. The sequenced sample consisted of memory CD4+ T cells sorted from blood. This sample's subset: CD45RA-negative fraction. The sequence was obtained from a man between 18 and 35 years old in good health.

In DNA form, the CDR3 reads TGTGCCAGAAGCTGGGACAGCCACTACTACGAGCAGTACTTC. Its translation: CARSWDSHYYEQYF. The chain employs TRBV5-3 and TRBJ2-7; the match to TRBD1 covers 7 bases. TRBV5-3 is flagged as an ORF with uncertain function. Unmatched junction bases numbered 6, after V lost 3 bases and J lost 3 bases. The CDR3 extends over 14 amino acids.